What follows is one T cell receptor (beta chain) and its context. This record comes from a study of regulatory T cells in long-lasting Graves disease. Building of the TCR beta libraries involved iRepertoire HTBI primers and Arm-PCR of CDR3 regions. TCRdb used MiXCR to reprocess the multiplex PCR reads, holding one entry per CDR3 protein. The sample has 300,000 to 350,000 distinct CDR3 sequences, about 20% seen once. CDR1 and CDR2 from the germline V gene are SNHLY and FYNNEI. Trimming left V 2 bases short and J 5 bases short, with 11 bases between. CDR3 length equals 14 residues. Time point reported: persistent/refractory GD, antithyroid drugs over 5 years with positive TRAb. Following extraction of RNA from PBMCs, that RNA was used to make the TCR library.

The TCR sequence derives from a female donor with Graves disease. This sample comprised peripheral blood mononuclear cells (PBMCs), obtained when the disease was refractory, from a patient treated with antithyroid drugs. This chain connects TRBV2 to TRBJ2-3, with D tentatively TRBD2 (7 bases). The CDR3 sequence is CASSEWGGGDTQYF. The CDR3 nucleotides are TGTGCCAGCAGTGAATGGGGAGGGGGAGATACGCAGTATTTT.